This is a list of T cell receptor beta chains from one sample in a study of cytomegalovirus exposure and HLA in healthy donors. The table came from immunoSEQ multiplex PCR; TCRdb's copy has only in-frame clones and leaves some out. The data show about 120,000 clones, under 80% seen once. The sample consisted of PBMCs. Receptors originate from a man aged 55 to 70 in good health and CMV-seropositive. CDR3s include the opening cysteine and the closing phenylalanine or tryptophan. Fields, in order: V gene, J gene, D gene, clone size, CDR3 protein, CDR3 DNA. A D gene is named only where the DNA matches it firmly. The size of a clone is reported for some rows only, either as once, few or many, or as a class for expanded clones.

V: TRBV10-1
J: TRBJ2-5
D: TRBD1
size: .
CDR3: CASSGDRGETQYF
DNA: TGCGCCAGCAGCGGAGACAGGGGAGAGACCCAGTACTTC

V: TRBV18
J: TRBJ1-3
D: .
size: .
CDR3: CASSERQHSSGNTIYF
DNA: TGTGCCAGCTCAGAGAGGCAGCACTCCTCTGGAAACACCATATATTTT

V: TRBV18
J: TRBJ1-2
D: .
size: .
CDR3: CASSPDSARDGGGYTF
DNA: TGTGCCAGCTCACCAGATTCGGCTCGGGACGGGGGTGGCTACACCTTC

V: TRBV7-3
J: TRBJ2-1
D: TRBD2
size: .
CDR3: CASSFRGDSYNEQFF
DNA: TGTGCCAGCAGCTTTCGGGGGGACTCCTACAATGAGCAGTTCTTC

V: TRBV29-1
J: TRBJ2-6
D: .
size: .
CDR3: CSVVFRVAGANVLTF
DNA: TGCAGCGTTGTGTTCCGGGTAGCGGGGGCCAACGTCCTGACTTTC

V: TRBV19
J: TRBJ2-1
D: TRBD1
size: .
CDR3: CASRNWGQGNEQFF
DNA: TGTGCCAGTAGAAATTGGGGACAGGGGAATGAGCAGTTCTTC

V: TRBV4-2
J: TRBJ2-1
D: TRBD2
size: .
CDR3: CASSQGRPGRGGEQFF
DNA: TGTGCCAGCAGCCAAGGTCGCCCCGGTCGGGGGGGTGAGCAGTTCTTC

V: TRBV4-2
J: TRBJ2-7
D: .
size: .
CDR3: CASSQERQAYSFYEQYF
DNA: TGTGCCAGCAGCCAAGAAAGACAGGCCTACTCGTTCTACGAGCAGTACTTC

V: TRBV30
J: TRBJ2-6
D: .
size: .
CDR3: CAWSVSRASGANVLTF
DNA: TGTGCCTGGAGTGTTAGCCGAGCATCTGGGGCCAACGTCCTGACTTTC

V: TRBV5-1
J: TRBJ2-7
D: TRBD2
size: .
CDR3: CASNPVSGSTYEQYF
DNA: TGCGCCAGCAACCCTGTCAGCGGGAGTACCTACGAGCAGTACTTC

V: TRBV10-1
J: TRBJ2-7
D: .
size: few
CDR3: CASADRPNFYEQYF
DNA: TGCGCCAGCGCAGACAGGCCCAATTTCTACGAGCAGTACTTC